These T cell receptor beta chains were read from a single sample in a study of yellow fever vaccine responses in identical twins. TCRdb re-analysed the RT-PCR reads in MiXCR, keeping a single row per CDR3 protein. This table holds 2,000 to 2,500 distinct CDR3 sequences, almost 7.5% found once. The sample in question was T cells from blood (PBMCs), unsorted or a sorted subset (not recorded which), obtained approximately 25 months after vaccination. These receptors came from a woman aged 18-29 years who received the yellow fever vaccine. The conserved cysteine and the conserved F or W are not part of the CDR3 here. Fields, in order: J gene, V gene, CDR3 protein.

j_call: TRBJ2-3; v_call: TRBV15; cdr3_aa: ATSRPGTDTQY
j_call: TRBJ2-3; v_call: TRBV14; cdr3_aa: ASSPGTGGTDTQY
j_call: TRBJ2-7; v_call: TRBV28; cdr3_aa: ASSARRGVFDEQY
j_call: TRBJ2-3; v_call: TRBV25-1; cdr3_aa: ASSPGQGATDTQY
j_call: TRBJ1-1; v_call: TRBV13; cdr3_aa: ASSLSLNTEAF
j_call: TRBJ1-1; v_call: TRBV4-1; cdr3_aa: ASSPAGGEAF
j_call: TRBJ2-3; v_call: TRBV11-2; cdr3_aa: ASSSWTHKDTDTQY
j_call: TRBJ2-7; v_call: TRBV28; cdr3_aa: ASSSQRTGDYEQY
j_call: TRBJ1-4; v_call: TRBV10-3; cdr3_aa: AISKTGTATNEKLF
j_call: TRBJ1-6; v_call: TRBV7-9; cdr3_aa: ASSSTGEWSPLH
j_call: TRBJ2-7; v_call: TRBV4-1; cdr3_aa: ASSQTPRGRGGEQY
j_call: TRBJ2-5; v_call: TRBV12-3/TRBV12-4; cdr3_aa: ASKKSGGAGTQY
j_call: TRBJ2-3; v_call: TRBV11-3; cdr3_aa: ASSLRGGPRTDTQY
j_call: TRBJ2-3; v_call: TRBV5-6; cdr3_aa: ASSTAGSTDTQY
j_call: TRBJ2-1; v_call: TRBV6-5; cdr3_aa: ASSYGNEQF
j_call: TRBJ2-7; v_call: TRBV15; cdr3_aa: ATSRDAGYEQY
j_call: TRBJ2-1; v_call: TRBV6-5; cdr3_aa: ASSYGPNNEQF
j_call: TRBJ2-7; v_call: TRBV29-1; cdr3_aa: SVEGVKTYEQY
j_call: TRBJ2-7; v_call: TRBV30; cdr3_aa: AWTSSLAYEQY
j_call: TRBJ2-6; v_call: TRBV7-6; cdr3_aa: ASSSDVGANVLT
j_call: TRBJ2-3; v_call: TRBV6-2/TRBV6-3; cdr3_aa: ASSYSETDTQY
j_call: TRBJ1-4; v_call: TRBV10-3; cdr3_aa: AISEIKGKAANEKLF
j_call: TRBJ2-7; v_call: TRBV10-1; cdr3_aa: ASSDRTWEQY
j_call: TRBJ2-7; v_call: TRBV20-1; cdr3_aa: SAIKSSYEQY